This TCR beta chain comes out of a study of blood T cell repertoires in COVID-19. Whole-study context: The United States, Italy and Spain were the sources of the acute and convalescent COVID-19 samples. Sample material is recorded as cDNA or gDNA derived from T cells, B-cell-depleted T cells, or PBMCs.

A Seattle source enrolled patients during active infection and followed them longitudinally. V gave up 5 bases and J gave up 8 bases; unmatched junction bases: 14. Germline-derived CDR1 and CDR2 are SEHNR and FQNEAQ (reference sequence). The CDR3 is made up of 15 amino acids. Study processing details: The authors estimated nucleated cell counts from reference gene primer amplification. Repertoires were generated with immunoSEQ multiplex PCR, while TCRdb's copy carries only in-frame clones and drops some. The DNA was the basis for D and trimming; V, J and clone size are from that table. The sample records 150,000 to 180,000 clones, approximately 80% being singletons.

The chain is built from TRBV7-9 and TRBJ1-2, with 7 bases lining up with TRBD1. The specimen was peripheral blood. This receptor was taken from a woman between 55 and 75 years old with COVID-19, enrolled during active disease. CDR3 loop: CASSTRDSHSRGYTF. DNA for the CDR3: TGTGCCAGCAGCACCCGGGACAGCCACTCCAGGGGCTACACCTTC.